The clone carrying this T cell receptor (beta chain) was recorded a few times. What it binds is not known. The V gene's germline CDR1 is SEHNR and CDR2 FQNEAQ (reference sequence). The trim removed 5 bases at V and 0 bases at J, leaving 6 bases unmatched. The CDR3 runs to 15 residues. The sample is drawn from a study of T cell repertoires in cytomegalovirus infection. Study in general: Public TCR beta signatures marked donors with CMV infection and the matching HLA.

Study results and limitations: The response measured ex vivo was dominated by TCR beta clonotypes (HLA-C-restricted and CMV-specific).

TCRdb ran MiXCR on the reads and lists one entry per CDR3 protein. The sample has about 100,000 distinct CDR3 sequences, under 25% seen once; the top ten hold 30% to 40%. Sequencing was carried out using CD8+ T cells from PBMCs. This chain joins TRBV7-9 and TRBJ2-5; TRBD1 matches at 7 bases. The source is a human donor in good health (CMV status not recorded). Some clones in this sample may be carry-over from other donors' samples. The DNA of the CDR3 is TGTGCCAGCAGCCCCAGGGACAGTAACCAAGAGACCCAGTACTTC. It specifies CASSPRDSNQETQYF.